The 25 T cell receptor beta chains listed next were all sequenced from one sample in a study of T-cell reconstitution after alpha-beta-depleted transplantation in children. Preparation of the TCRbeta library was carried out with unique molecular identifiers. Each CDR3 protein gets one entry after TCRdb re-called the PCR reads with MiXCR. The sample lists approximately 630,000 distinct CDR3 sequences, approximately 14% occurring once. The sample here was PBMCs, taken before TCRalphabeta/CD19-depleted stem cell transplant. All receptors come from a girl aged 2 to 9 with congenital amegakaryocytic thrombocytopenia, due to receive a stem cell transplant.

The sample holds a few counts of this clonotype. The J gene is TRBJ2-1, the V gene TRBV20-1, with D uncertain. V was shortened by 1 base and J by 2 bases, with 3 bases between the two germline ends. The germline gives CDR1 DFQATT, CDR2 SNEGSKA (reference sequence). This CDR3 spans 12 amino acids. The chain's CDR3 is CSARAAYNEQFF. The CDR3, as DNA: TGCAGTGCTAGAGCGGCCTACAATGAGCAGTTCTTC.

This clonotype was picked up many times. The CDR3 coding sequence is TGCAGTGCTTTCCCTGAGGGACTAGAAAGTAATGGCTACACCTTC. Amino acids: CSAFPEGLESNGYTF. This rearrangement joins TRBV20-1 to TRBJ1-2; D perhaps matches TRBD1 (5 bases). This CDR3 has 15 amino acids. CDR1 is DFQATT and CDR2 is SNEGSKA in the germline V gene (reference sequence). V shed 5 bases and J shed 6 bases, with 22 bases lying between them.

This clonotype was observed a handful of times. The chain's CDR3 is CSAPRQAEETQYF. In nucleotides, the CDR3 is TGCAGTGCCCCTAGACAGGCAGAAGAGACCCAGTACTTC. V gene TRBV20-1 combines with J gene TRBJ2-5; D is perhaps TRBD1 (6 bases). Trimming removed 6 bases from V and 3 bases from J, with 14 bases in between. This CDR3 has 13 amino acids. CDR1 and CDR2 (germline): DFQATT, SNEGSKA (reference sequence).

For this clonotype: A much larger clonotype is one base distant, so this may be a read error. The chain uses TRBV4-1 and TRBJ2-1; 10 bases are a match to TRBD1. CDR3 size: 17 residues. Per the germline V gene, CDR1 is MGHRA and CDR2 is YSYEKL. In DNA form, the CDR3 reads TGCGCCAGCAGCAACGGACAGGGGGGAGTCTCCTACAATGAGCTGTTCTTC. Translating it yields CASSNGQGGVSYNELFF.

This clonotype was counted a few times. V gene TRBV12-3 or TRBV12-4 combines with J gene TRBJ2-7; weak D call: TRBD1 (6 bases). V lost 5 bases and J lost 2, with 16 bases in between. The CDR3 covers 15 residues. The CDR3 DNA follows: TGTGCCAGCAGTCCCACCGGACAGCCAACCTACGAGCAGTACTTC. This codes for CASSPTGQPTYEQYF.

The sample holds a few counts of this clonotype. The chain is built from TRBV7-7 and TRBJ2-7; possible D gene TRBD1, 6 bases. The CDR3 length is 13 residues. Trimming cost V 1 base and J 6 bases, with 10 bases left between them. Germline V gives CDR1 SSHAT, CDR2 FNYEAQ (reference sequence). The CDR3 is CASSLDRAAEQYF. The CDR3 bases are TGTGCCAGCAGCTTAGACAGGGCAGCCGAGCAGTACTTC.

This clonotype has just a few counts. The chain recombines TRBV20-1 with TRBJ2-2; 8 bases fit TRBD2. CDR1 is DFQATT and CDR2 is SNEGSKA in the germline V gene (reference sequence). The CDR3 runs 15 residues. The V gene end was trimmed by 2 bases and the J gene end by 2 bases; junction bases not matched to a gene: 4. CDR3 sequence: CSARRAGVNTGELFF. In DNA, the CDR3 is TGCAGTGCTAGACGAGCGGGAGTAAACACCGGGGAGCTGTTTTTT.

The chain employs TRBV20-1 and TRBJ2-5, with a weak D call TRBD1 (5 bases). This CDR3 is 15 amino acids long. Trimming shortened V by 5 bases and J by 3 bases, and 19 bases separated the two germline ends. Looked up from germline, CDR1 is DFQATT and CDR2 is SNEGSKA (reference sequence). CDR3 sequence (DNA): TGCAGTGCTCCACCCCAGGGCGAGATAAAAGAGACCCAGTACTTC. Its protein product is CSAPPQGEIKETQYF.

Details on this clonotype: One end of the junction is discordant with germline, which a read error may explain. The genes are TRBV6-2 or TRBV6-3 and TRBJ2-1, with 12 positions matching TRBD1. This CDR3 has 21 residues. CDR1 and CDR2 (germline): MNHEY, SVGEGT. In DNA form, the CDR3 reads TGTGCCAGCATTTACTCAGTGGGTATCAGGGGACAGGGGGCTGTATACAATGAGCAGTTCTTC. Translation gives CASIYSVGIRGQGAVYNEQFF.

Here the CDR3 reads CSARDARENTGELFF. The DNA for the CDR3 is TGCAGTGCTAGAGATGCGCGGGAGAACACCGGGGAGCTGTTTTTT. This chain connects TRBV20-1 to TRBJ2-2; D is possibly TRBD2 (6 bases). In germline, CDR1 is DFQATT, CDR2 SNEGSKA (reference sequence). Trimming cost V 0 bases and J 1 base, with 9 bases left between them. The CDR3 extends over 15 amino acids.

This clonotype has just a few counts. This chain's CDR3 is CASSIRQSTDTQYF. Here the CDR3 DNA reads TGTGCCAGCAGCATCCGACAGAGCACAGATACGCAGTATTTT. The chain carries TRBV7-6 and TRBJ2-3, with D perhaps matching TRBD1 (5 bases). Germline CDR1 SGHVS, CDR2 FNYEAQ. The CDR3 is made up of 14 amino acids. Trimming cost V 5 bases and J 0 bases, with 9 bases left between them.

The CDR3 DNA is TGCGCCAGCAGTTGGGGACAGGGGGGTATGGAGACCCAGTACTTC. This sequence encodes CASSWGQGGMETQYF. The V gene is TRBV10-2, the J gene TRBJ2-5, with TRBD1 matching 11 bases. The germline gives CDR1 WSHSY, CDR2 SAAADI. The CDR3 is 15 residues long. Trimming took 5 bases from V and 5 from J; bases not matched to a gene: 7.

This clonotype was observed many times. This chain connects TRBV20-1 to TRBJ2-1, with 7 bases matching TRBD2. The germline CDR1 and CDR2 sequences are DFQATT and SNEGSKA (reference sequence). The trim removed 0 bases at V and 15 bases at J, leaving 5 bases unmatched. The CDR3 has 11 amino acids. CDR3 nucleotides: TGCAGTGCTAGAGAGGGGGGGGTGGTGTTCTTC. Its translation is CSAREGGVVFF.

Notes on this clonotype: A read error may explain this, as a much larger clone is one base away. This chain connects TRBV12-3 or TRBV12-4 to TRBJ1-5; no reliable D call. The germline V and J ends were trimmed by 0 bases and 6 bases, with 15 bases remaining between them. This CDR3 has 16 amino acids. CDR3 sequence: CASSLASGELIQPQHF. The CDR3 DNA reads as TGTGCCAGCAGTTTAGCTTCGGGAGAGCTGATTCAGCCCCAGCATTTT.

This clonotype was observed a few times. The chain combines TRBV29-1 with TRBJ2-6; D is unresolved. Trimming took 5 bases from V and 1 from J, leaving 9 bases between them. The CDR3 runs 14 residues. CDR1 SQVTM and CDR2 ANQGSEA come from the germline V gene. CDR3 bases: TGCAGCGTTAGAGACTTATCTGGGGCCAACGTCCTGACTTTC. It translates to CSVRDLSGANVLTF.

This clonotype was detected only a few times. This chain connects TRBV6-2 or TRBV6-3 to TRBJ2-7; D possibly corresponds to TRBD2 (5 bases). Trimming took 2 bases from V and 5 from J, leaving 16 bases between them. The V gene's germline CDR1 is MNHEY and CDR2 SVGEGT. The CDR3 totals 15 residues. The CDR3 loop reads CASSYPPSGGHEQYF. The CDR3 nucleotides read TGTGCCAGCAGTTACCCCCCGTCTGGAGGACACGAGCAGTACTTC.

This clonotype was seen at least ten times. The chain couples TRBV12-3 or TRBV12-4 to TRBJ1-2; possibly TRBD1 for D (6 bases). The length of the CDR3 is 12 residues. Trimming took 10 bases from V and 4 from J, leaving 13 bases between them. The CDR3 nucleotides read TGTGCCATCGCTAACAGGGTCTATGGCTACACCTTC. Protein product: CAIANRVYGYTF.

At least ten counts were recorded for this clonotype. The V gene is TRBV12-3 or TRBV12-4, the J gene TRBJ1-1; 9 bases fit TRBD1. This CDR3 contains 15 residues. V was pared by 5 bases and J by 1 base, with 5 bases of the junction left unmatched. The CDR3 bases are TGTGCCAGCAGTGGGAGGGGACAGGGGAACACTGAAGCTTTCTTT. Amino acids: CASSGRGQGNTEAFF.

The DNA for the CDR3 is TGTGCCAGCAGTGACGGGCCCGCATGGGGCTACACCTTC. Translated, it gives CASSDGPAWGYTF. The chain combines TRBV2 with TRBJ1-2, with D hard to call. CDR3 length: 13 amino acids. V gave up 3 bases and J gave up 8 bases, with 13 bases separating them. The V gene's germline CDR1 is SNHLY and CDR2 FYNNEI.

This clonotype was counted at least ten times. The gene calls are TRBV5-1 and TRBJ2-1; 8 nucleotides match TRBD2. This CDR3 contains 12 residues. Unmatched junction bases numbered 2, after V lost 4 bases and J lost 8 bases. Per germline, CDR1 SGHRS and CDR2 YFSETQ. The CDR3 reads CASSLTSDEQFF. In DNA, the CDR3 is TGCGCCAGCAGCCTGACTAGCGATGAGCAGTTCTTC.

This clonotype was seen at least ten times. The chain links TRBV7-2 to TRBJ2-1; D is uncertain. CDR3 length: 15 residues. In germline, CDR1 is SGHTA, CDR2 FQGNSA. Trimming removed 1 base from V and 2 bases from J, with 9 bases in between. The CDR3 coding sequence is TGTGCCAGCAGCTTAGGAGTAGGCCCCTACAATGAGCAGTTCTTC. Protein product: CASSLGVGPYNEQFF.

At least ten counts were recorded for this clonotype. The genes are TRBV4-1 and TRBJ2-7, with D perhaps being TRBD1 or TRBD2 (5 bases each). CDR1 and CDR2 from the germline V gene are MGHRA and YSYEKL. The CDR3 extends over 13 amino acids. The V gene lost 3 bases and the J gene lost 5 bases, with 11 bases spanning the gap. The CDR3 protein is CASSHALGDEQYF. For the CDR3, the DNA is TGCGCCAGCAGCCACGCCCTGGGGGACGAGCAGTACTTC.

This chain uses TRBV5-1 with TRBJ2-5; 7 nucleotides match TRBD2. With V trimmed by 5 bases and J by 2 bases, 6 bases remained unmatched. Germline-derived CDR1 and CDR2 are SGHRS and YFSETQ. The CDR3 runs to 14 residues. This CDR3 is CASSRTGGQETQYF. In nucleotides, the CDR3 is TGCGCCAGCAGTCGGACGGGGGGACAAGAGACCCAGTACTTC.

In its sample, this clonotype was seen a few times. V usage is TRBV5-1 and J usage is TRBJ2-1, with 10 bases identical to TRBD2. The ends lost 2 bases at V and 7 bases at J; junction bases unmatched: 9. The CDR3 is 16 residues long. CDR1 SGHRS and CDR2 YFSETQ come from the germline V gene. CDR3 loop: CASSFLLAGPRNEQFF. The CDR3 region has the DNA TGCGCCAGCAGCTTCCTACTAGCGGGACCCCGAAATGAGCAGTTCTTC.

This clonotype appeared a few times. The V and J genes are TRBV28 and TRBJ2-1; D tentatively fits TRBD1 or TRBD2 (6 bases each). The CDR3 covers 15 residues. Germline values: CDR1 MDHEN, CDR2 SYDVKM. V gave up 6 bases and J gave up 8 bases, with 20 bases separating them. The CDR3, as DNA: TGTGCCAGCAGGACCGAGGGGGGCCCTTTCCATGAGCAGTTCTTC. Its translation: CASRTEGGPFHEQFF.